This T cell receptor (beta chain) was identified during a study of blood T cell repertoires in COVID-19. The germline gives CDR1 MNHEY, CDR2 SVGAGI. Trimming left V 0 bases short and J 7 bases short, with 12 bases between. This CDR3 region has 15 residues. Here immunoSEQ multiplex PCR was the method, and the copy in TCRdb shows in-frame clones only, minus some. This table holds a few hundred thousand clones, 75% to 90% found once. This clonotype originated in a human donor in a cohort sampled during active COVID-19. The rearrangement links TRBV6-5 to TRBJ1-4; D not resolved. Sample: peripheral blood. For the CDR3, the DNA is TGTGCCAGCAGTTACTCAGTGGCCGGGATTGAAAAACTGTTTTTT. Its translation is CASSYSVAGIEKLFF.